The subject of this entry is one TCR beta chain. This clone turned up a few times. It has no known antigen specificity. No qualities accompany the bases; no much larger clone lies one base away. The CDR3 runs 15 residues from the cysteine to the phenylalanine. This entry keeps only the CDR3 DNA: 45 bases, framed from base 1. The germline V gene specifies SGDLS as CDR1 and YYNGEE as CDR2. The V end gives up 2 bases and the J end 7 bases, leaving 6 bases in the junction not matched to a gene. The collaborating institutions used their own protocols to collect whole blood in K2EDTA tubes. For TCRbeta analysis, collaborators shipped samples in one of three forms: frozen whole blood, isolated PBMCs, or DNA extracted from either of those sample types. TCRbeta CDR3 regions were amplified from genomic DNA using the immunoSEQ Assay, a bias-controlled multiplex PCR. For the original study's pipeline: The number of nucleated cells in each sample was estimated by amplification of reference gene primers within the assay. To quantify the absolute abundance of each unique TCRbeta CDR3 rearrangement, sequence reads were collapsed and filtered. For each sample, productive Simpson clonality was calculated by taking the square root of Simpson's diversity index across productive rearrangements. Imported from immuneACCESS, the table was reduced by TCRdb to in-frame sequences with V and J called. These copies leave out some clones; in studies compared against another copy, an unresolved V gene accounts for under half, and the cause of the remainder is not known. That table is the source of V, J and clone size, and D and trimming were worked out from the DNA. This sample comprises around 370,000 clones, around 91% of them detected only once. 6.5% of the sample is taken by the ten largest.

These data belong to a study of blood T cell repertoires in COVID-19 (dated by TCRdb to about 2020). Some background on the complete study: The collaborator samples originated in the United States, Italy and Spain and spanned the acute and convalescent phases of COVID-19. The repertoires were released in a freely available public database meant as a resource for research on the immune response to SARS-CoV-2. HLA class I and class II types, where available, came from metadata supplied by the sample provider rather than from assay-based typing. Subjects who had been exposed to COVID-19, were actively infected with it, or had recovered from it provided the deeply sampled blood TCRbeta repertoires that made up the dataset. The samples were drawn from the first 160 participants of the ongoing ImmuneRACE study and from some 1,300 subjects provided by 6 global collaborators. The material from the prospective study consisted of cDNA or gDNA derived from T cells, B-cell-depleted T cells, or PBMCs. Nearly every sample came with metadata listing a de-identified subject ID, COVID-19 status, age in years and sex. What the authors observed across the whole study: How much clinical and demographic metadata was included differed by source and by participant, and the metadata was provided uncurated.

Material: peripheral blood. Recombination joined TRBV9 with TRBJ2-2; 9 bases in the junction line up with TRBD1. The sequence came from a man aged 18 to 30 with active or convalescent COVID-19. The nucleotides are TGTGCCAGCAGCGTCTTAGGGACAGGGAACGGGGAGCTGTTTTTT. Translated, this gives CASSVLGTGNGELFF.